A selection of T cell receptor beta chains follows, all from one sample in a study of memory CD4+ T cells and cytomegalovirus serostatus. Clones were sequenced by immunoSEQ multiplex PCR, and TCRdb holds only the in-frame ones, with some missing. This table holds around 60,000 clones, 77% found once. Sequencing input: memory CD4+ T cells from blood. Source of these receptors: an adult in good health and CMV-seronegative. The CDR3 runs from the conserved cysteine through the conserved F or W. The order of the fields is V gene, clone size, J gene, D gene, CDR3 DNA, CDR3 protein. D genes are given only for firm matches. Size tells how often a clone was seen (once, few, many) or the class of an expanded clone, and some rows leave it out.

TRBV18,-,TRBJ1-1,-,TGTGCCAGCTCACCACTGAGGGGGAACACTGAAGCTTTCTTT,CASSPLRGNTEAFF
TRBV12-5,-,TRBJ2-2,TRBD2,TGTGCTAGTGAGAGTTTACATACTAGCGGGGGGTCCGGGGAGCTGTTTTTT,CASESLHTSGGSGELFF
TRBV10-1,-,TRBJ2-3,-,TGCGCCAGCAGTCCCATGGGGCGCACAGATACGCAGTATTTT,CASSPMGRTDTQYF
TRBV18,few,TRBJ2-2,TRBD2,TGTGCCAGCTCACCTTACCGGTCGACTAGCGGGGTCGAGGCGGAGCTGTTTTTT,CASSPYRSTSGVEAELFF
TRBV6-5,-,TRBJ1-1,-,TGTGCCAGCAGTTACGGCAGTGCCGGGTCCCACACTGAAGCTTTCTTT,CASSYGSAGSHTEAFF
TRBV2,-,TRBJ2-5,TRBD2,TGTGCCAGCAGACTAGCGGGGGGCCAAGAGACCCAGTACTTC,CASRLAGGQETQYF
TRBV11-2,-,TRBJ2-6,-,TGTGCCAGCAGCCCTGGAGGTCTTGGACGAGGGGCCAACGTCCTGACTTTC,CASSPGGLGRGANVLTF
TRBV7-8,once,TRBJ1-2,-,TGTGCCAGCAGCTCCCCGCAGGGTCGGGATGGCTACACCTTC,CASSSPQGRDGYTF
TRBV19,once,TRBJ2-5,-,TGTGCCAGTAGTGACCTAGCTAGCTTCAAAGAGACCCAGTACTTC,CASSDLASFKETQYF
TRBV6-4,-,TRBJ2-2,-,TGTGCCAGCAGTGACTCAAACCAGGGTTCCGGGGAGCTGTTTTTT,CASSDSNQGSGELFF
TRBV4-3,-,TRBJ1-2,-,TGCGCCAGCAGCCGATTTCAGGGGAGGGACTATGGCTACACCTTC,CASSRFQGRDYGYTF
TRBV10-3,once,TRBJ2-3,-,TGTGCCATCAGTGGGACTCCACTTGGAGCAGATACGCAGTATTTT,CAISGTPLGADTQYF
TRBV16,-,TRBJ1-5,-,TGTGCCAGCAGCCAACACCGAGGGGCGGATCAGCCCCAGCATTTT,CASSQHRGADQPQHF
TRBV28,-,TRBJ1-1,-,TGTGCCAGCAGTTCAGGGAGTACTGAAGCTTTCTTT,CASSSGSTEAFF
TRBV28,-,TRBJ2-7,TRBD2,TGTGCCAGCAGTCCGACTAGCGGGGGGACGCACGAGCAGTACTTC,CASSPTSGGTHEQYF
TRBV6-6,-,TRBJ2-1,TRBD2,TGTGCCAGCAGTTACCGGCGGGAGGAGTTCTTC,CASSYRREEFF
TRBV7-2,-,TRBJ1-2,-,TGTGCCAGCAGCTTATGGGGGGGGAGGGCTGAAGGCGGCTACACCTTC,CASSLWGGRAEGGYTF
TRBV6-1,-,TRBJ1-1,-,TGTGCCAGCAGATTTACTGAAGCTTTCTTT,CASRFTEAFF
TRBV9,few,TRBJ2-7,TRBD2,TGTGCCAGCAGCGTGGCGGGAGGGGGGGTGGACGAGCAGTACTTC,CASSVAGGGVDEQYF
TRBV30,-,TRBJ1-1,-,TGTGCCTTTACCCGGGGGCGCGACACTGAAGCTTTCTTT,CAFTRGRDTEAFF
TRBV10-1,-,TRBJ2-1,TRBD2,TGCGCCAGCAGTTCAATAGCGGGGGGGTTCGTCAATGAGCAGTTCTTC,CASSSIAGGFVNEQFF
TRBV4-3,-,TRBJ1-2,-,TGCGCCAGCGTTCCCAGTCTCTCTCACTATGGCTACACCTTC,CASVPSLSHYGYTF
TRBV7-8,-,TRBJ1-2,-,TGTGCCAGCAGCTTCAACAGGGCGGATGGCTACACCTTC,CASSFNRADGYTF
TRBV18,-,TRBJ2-3,-,TGTGCCAGCGACAACAGCGCAGATACGCAGTATTTT,CASDNSADTQYF
TRBV28,-,TRBJ2-6,TRBD1,TGTGCCAGCAGTCCACTCATCCGGGACAGGGGGCTTCGTGGGGCCAACGTCCTGACTTTC,CASSPLIRDRGLRGANVLTF
TRBV7-9,-,TRBJ1-4,TRBD1,TGTGCCAGCAGCTTACAACAGGGGGCAACTAATGAAAAACTGTTTTTT,CASSLQQGATNEKLFF
TRBV7-2,-,TRBJ2-5,TRBD2,TGTGCCAGCAGCTTAGCGTCACTAGCGGGAGTGGAGACCCAGTACTTC,CASSLASLAGVETQYF
TRBV6-5,-,TRBJ2-1,TRBD2,TGTGCCAGCACCGCGGGACTAGCGCGCTTCCATGAGCAGTTCTTC,CASTAGLARFHEQFF
TRBV5-4,-,TRBJ1-1,TRBD1,TGTGCCAGCAGCCACCCGACAGGGATCACTGAAGCTTTCTTT,CASSHPTGITEAFF
TRBV18,once,TRBJ2-7,TRBD1,TGTGCCAGCTCACCGGCCAGGGGGTCATACGAGCAGTACTTC,CASSPARGSYEQYF
TRBV2,once,TRBJ1-2,TRBD1,TGTGCCAGCAGGACAGGGGGGGGGACGTATGGCTACACCTTC,CASRTGGGTYGYTF
TRBV6-1,-,TRBJ2-7,-,TGTGCCAGCAGTGCTCAGGGGAGGTACGAGCAGTACTTC,CASSAQGRYEQYF
TRBV18,-,TRBJ1-5,TRBD1,TGTGCCAGCTCAACAGGGGTAGGGAGCAATCAGCCCCAGCATTTT,CASSTGVGSNQPQHF
TRBV5-1,-,TRBJ2-7,-,TGCGCCAGCAGCTTGGATACGGGGGCGGGCTACTTC,CASSLDTGAGYF
TRBV10-3,-,TRBJ2-7,TRBD1,TGTGCCATCAGTGAGTCGGGACAGGGGGCCCTCGAGCAGTACTTC,CAISESGQGALEQYF
TRBV30,few,TRBJ1-6,-,TGTGCCTGGAGTGTAGACATGAATTCACCCCTCCACTTT,CAWSVDMNSPLHF
TRBV2,many,TRBJ1-6,-,TGTGCCAGCAGTGACAGGTATAATTCACCCCTCCACTTT,CASSDRYNSPLHF
TRBV18,-,TRBJ2-2,TRBD2,TGTGCCAGCTCGGGGGGACTATCCACCGGGGAGCTGTTTTTT,CASSGGLSTGELFF
TRBV5-8,-,TRBJ2-4,TRBD2,TGTGCCAGCAGCTGGGGAGGGTCCAAAAACATTCAGTACTTC,CASSWGGSKNIQYF
TRBV6-1,medium-sized,TRBJ2-2,TRBD1,TGTGCCAGCAGTGAATATCTTAGGGGGCGCAGGTCTGTTCTGGCCGGGGAGCTGTTTTTT,CASSEYLRGRRSVLAGELFF
TRBV6-6,-,TRBJ2-5,TRBD1,TGTGCCAGCCTAACAGGGGGCACAGAGACCCAGTACTTC,CASLTGGTETQYF
TRBV7-2,few,TRBJ1-4,-,TGTGCCAGCAGCTTTAAGAGACAACCAAATGAAAAACTGTTTTTT,CASSFKRQPNEKLFF
TRBV7-9,-,TRBJ1-6,-,TGTGCCAGCAGCCCTTCGGGGGCAGGGAATTATTCACCCCTCCACTTT,CASSPSGAGNYSPLHF
TRBV21-1,-,TRBJ1-3,-,TGTGCCAGCCTTAGGGGGAGAAACACCATATATTTT,CASLRGRNTIYF
TRBV7-3,once,TRBJ2-1,-,TGTGCCAGCAGCTTAATGGCTAGTAACAATGAGCAGTTCTTC,CASSLMASNNEQFF
TRBV29-1,-,TRBJ2-5,TRBD1,TGCAGCGTTGGTATTACAGGGGGCCAGGAGACCCAGTACTTC,CSVGITGGQETQYF
TRBV5-1,-,TRBJ1-2,TRBD1,TGCGCCAGCAGCCGGGGACAGGGTGGCTATGGCTACACCTTC,CASSRGQGGYGYTF
TRBV15,-,TRBJ1-5,-,TGTGCCACCAGCAGAGATCTCGCAGGGAGAAATAGCAATCAGCCCCAGCATTTT,CATSRDLAGRNSNQPQHF
TRBV5-1,-,TRBJ2-5,-,TGCGCCAGCAGCTTCCCCCATGAGACCCAGTACTTC,CASSFPHETQYF
TRBV2,-,TRBJ1-1,TRBD1,TGTGCCAGCAGTCCGGACAGGGGGTTCGCTGAAGCTTTCTTT,CASSPDRGFAEAFF
TRBV7-3,-,TRBJ2-1,-,TGTGCCAGCAGCTTAGATACTGAGCAGTTCTTC,CASSLDTEQFF
TRBV19,-,TRBJ1-5,-,TGTGCCAGTAGGACACGTGTCAATCAGCCCCAGCATTTT,CASRTRVNQPQHF